A single sample gave rise to the 13 T cell receptor beta chains below, sequenced in a study of T cell repertoires in cytomegalovirus infection. Using its own MiXCR run on the reads, TCRdb lists one record per CDR3 protein. In the table there are roughly 320,000 distinct CDR3 sequences, over 7.5% of which are singletons. What was sequenced was PBMCs. All receptors derive from a human donor in good health (CMV status not recorded). Some clones in this sample may be carry-over from other donors' samples.

There are many counts of this clonotype. The V and J genes are TRBV7-2 and TRBJ2-5; 13 nucleotides align to TRBD2. The length of the CDR3 is 16 residues. Germline assignment: CDR1 SGHTA and CDR2 FQGNSA. The ends lost 5 bases at V and 5 bases at J; junction bases unmatched: 8. The DNA for the CDR3 is TGTGCCAGCAGCCCAGGGACTAGCGGGACGGGGGAGACCCAGTACTTC. This codes for CASSPGTSGTGETQYF.

CDR3 protein: CASSHHSGGGDEQFF. CDR3 DNA: TGCGCCAGCAGCCATCATTCGGGCGGGGGTGATGAGCAGTTCTTC. This sequence joins TRBV4-1 and TRBJ2-1, with 7 nucleotides matching TRBD2. The CDR3 is made up of 15 amino acids. Germline CDR1 MGHRA, CDR2 YSYEKL. J lost 8 bases, V lost 3 bases, and 10 bases had no gene match.

This clonotype was counted a few times. This chain connects TRBV7-6 to TRBJ2-1; 12 bases map to TRBD2. This CDR3 is 15 amino acids long. The germline CDR1 and CDR2 sequences are SGHVS and FNYEAQ. With 5 bases clipped from V and 5 bases from J, the junction kept 4 bases outside the gene matches. CDR3 nucleotides: TGTGCCAGCAGCACCAGACTAGCGGGGGACAATGAGCAGTTCTTC. This gives the protein CASSTRLAGDNEQFF.

This clonotype was observed at least ten times. The chain has TRBV2 and TRBJ2-3; D is perhaps TRBD1 or TRBD2 (5 bases each). Trimming removed 4 bases at V and 0 bases at J, with 20 bases between. The CDR3 has 18 amino acids. In germline, CDR1 is SNHLY, CDR2 FYNNEI. As DNA, the CDR3 is TGTGCCAGCAGTGTCCGGGGTCCAAAGGACACTAGCACAGATACGCAGTATTTT. Protein sequence: CASSVRGPKDTSTDTQYF.

This clonotype was picked up many times. The rearrangement links TRBV12-3 or TRBV12-4 to TRBJ1-3, with TRBD1 as a possible D gene (6 bases). The CDR3 totals 15 residues. Trimming took 6 bases from V and 3 from J, leaving 15 bases between them. CDR3 loop: CASSFGGPHGNTIYF. DNA of the CDR3: TGTGCCAGCAGCTTCGGGGGCCCACATGGAAACACCATATATTTT.

This clonotype has a count of ten or more. The rearrangement joins TRBV7-2 to TRBJ1-2, with unresolved D. Germline CDR1 reads SGHTA; CDR2 reads FQGNSA. This CDR3 contains 14 residues. V was pared by 1 base and J by 4 bases, with 10 bases between. The CDR3, as DNA: TGTGCCAGCAGCTTAGTAGGCGCCGGCTATGGCTACACCTTC. Translating it yields CASSLVGAGYGYTF.

This clonotype has a count of ten or more. The chain combines TRBV7-2 with TRBJ2-1; 7 bases map to TRBD2. Per germline, CDR1 SGHTA and CDR2 FQGNSA. The CDR3 runs 16 residues. J gave up 7 bases and V 1 base, and 10 bases lay outside the gene matches. CDR3 sequence reads: CASSLGLAGLGNEQFF. The CDR3 nucleotides are TGTGCCAGCAGCTTAGGCTTAGCGGGTTTGGGGAATGAGCAGTTCTTC.

This clonotype was counted at least ten times. This CDR3 reads CASSAPGGDQPQHF. CDR3 DNA: TGTGCCAGCAGCGCCCCAGGGGGCGATCAGCCCCAGCATTTT. V gene TRBV7-9 combines with J gene TRBJ1-5; 8 positions match TRBD1. CDR1 SEHNR and CDR2 FQNEAQ come from the germline V gene (reference sequence). There are 14 residues in the CDR3. Trimming removed 5 bases from V and 5 bases from J; junction bases left unmatched: 5.

This clonotype was found many times. The chain employs TRBV4-3 and TRBJ2-3; D uncertain. Germline V gives CDR1 LGHNA, CDR2 YSLEER. The CDR3 consists of 14 residues. V was pared by 5 bases and J by 1 base, with 10 bases between. This CDR3 is CASSYTKGTDTQYF. The CDR3 DNA is TGCGCCAGCAGCTACACAAAGGGCACAGATACGCAGTATTTT.

The CDR3 nucleotides read TGTGCCAGCAGTTTACACTTAGAAGCTTTCTTT. Its translation is CASSLHLEAFF. This chain joins TRBV12-3 or TRBV12-4 and TRBJ1-1; D gene ambiguous. The V end was cut by 2 bases, the J end by 8 bases, with 6 bases between. The CDR3 consists of 11 residues.

The CDR3 coding sequence is TGTGCCAGCAGTGCCACAGTGTACAATGAGCAGTTCTTC. Translating it yields CASSATVYNEQFF. The chain employs TRBV6-2 or TRBV6-3 and TRBJ2-1, with D uncertain. Trimming took 5 bases from V and 4 from J, leaving 9 bases between them. This CDR3 has 13 residues. In germline, CDR1 is MNHEY, CDR2 SVGEGT.

This clonotype has just a few counts. The chain employs TRBV19 and TRBJ2-1; possibly TRBD2 for D (6 bases). Deletions cut 5 bases from V and 2 bases from J, with 13 bases between. This CDR3 has 15 residues. Germline V CDR1 and CDR2: LNHDA, SQIVND (reference sequence). The CDR3 nucleotides are TGTGCCAGTAGTTCGGGACTTCCGCCCTACAATGAGCAGTTCTTC. It yields the protein CASSSGLPPYNEQFF.

The V and J genes are TRBV24-1 and TRBJ2-3, with 8 bases fitting TRBD2. V gave up 4 bases and J gave up 4 bases; unmatched junction bases: 9. This CDR3 has 16 residues. From germline, CDR1 is KGHDR and CDR2 SFDVKD. For the CDR3, the DNA is TGTGCCACCAGTGACCAAGCGGGAGCCCGCCCAGATACGCAGTATTTT. Translating it yields CATSDQAGARPDTQYF.